The clone carrying this TCR beta chain was counted only a few times. Its antigen is not identified. The CDR3 extends over 15 amino acids. Germline V gives CDR1 MNHNS, CDR2 SASEGT. V gave up 6 bases and J gave up 0 bases, with 12 bases separating them. The data were taken from a study of response to subunit inactivated influenza vaccine. TCRdb re-analysed the RT-PCR reads in MiXCR, keeping a single row per CDR3 protein. The repertoire holds around 790,000 distinct CDR3 sequences, with about 20% as singletons. Overall study results and limits: It was suggested by the authors that few new T cells are recruited by each seasonal influenza vaccination.

The source was PBMCs from blood, collected 5 to 6 days after vaccination. V usage is TRBV6-1 and J usage is TRBJ1-3; the D is unclear. The TCR sequence derives from a man aged 50-59 years who received an inactivated influenza vaccine. The CDR3 loop reads CASSPDGDSGNTIYF. CDR3 nucleotides: TGTGCCAGCAGCCCGGACGGAGACTCTGGAAACACCATATATTTT.